This paragraph reports one TCR beta chain. It lacks a known antigen. Base qualities are not recorded, but no much larger clone differs from it by a single base. The data stem from a study of shared clonotypes between healthy human individuals (dated by TCRdb to 2020 to 2021). Regarding the complete study: The cohort included three men and a couple of women between 18 and 49 years of age. Per donor, leukapheresis produced somewhere between about 0.85 and 8.9 billion PBMCs. To increase sequencing depth and limit assay-specific biases, TCR repertoire library preparation and sequencing were carried out by different laboratories using diverse techniques. Per donor, three plates each were used for CD4 naive and CD4 memory, two for CD8 naive, and one for CD8 memory. Blood TCR repertoires of a handful of healthy adults were deeply sequenced to estimate repertoire size and the extent of clonotype sharing between individuals. Overall study results and their limits: When a handful of donors were compared, the shared fraction of clonotypes was about 5.2% for naive CD4, around 3.5% for naive CD8, 2% to 2.5% for memory CD4, and 0.35% to 0.4% for memory CD8. Because the study included only a small number of donors, the genetic and exposure-history diversity represented was limited. Pairwise subsampling indicated that sequencing depth was expected to affect the degree of clonotype sharing among donors. Naive subsets generally had larger estimated clonotype richness than memory subsets. Sampling was limited to blood, and TCR repertoires in tissue likely differ from TCR repertoires in blood. Even with the large sequencing depth, rarefaction of the sorted-subset datasets indicated that sequencing was incomplete. Compared with non-shared clonotypes, the clonotypes found in all four sorted-subset donors had higher generation probabilities.

From cysteine to phenylalanine, the CDR3 is 12 amino acids long. The retained sequence is limited to the CDR3, 36 bases, with the frame set at the first base. Sequences LGHNT (CDR1) and FRNRAP (CDR2) are obtained from the germline V gene. V and J are truncated by 5 bases and 10 bases respectively, leaving an intervening sequence of 14 bases. Healthy HIV-negative adults with no recently reported acute infections or vaccinations were included as donors. All donors were Caucasian adults living in Nashville, Tennessee, USA. CD4+ T cells were enriched by magnetic negative selection; naive cells were then positively selected on CD45RA, and the negative fraction formed the memory subset. After blood collection by leukapheresis, PBMCs were isolated using Ficoll-Histopaque density gradient centrifugation and then cryopreserved in the vapor phase of liquid nitrogen. Analytical flow cytometry was used to check the purity and quantity of every magnetically sorted T cell population. Each sorted fraction had its genomic DNA isolated and then quantified by UV absorbance on a Nanodrop 2000c.

Using the deep immunoSEQ assay, multiplex PCR amplified TCR CDR3 regions from genomic DNA. Genomic DNA extracted from each cell subset was distributed evenly over all wells of several immunoSEQ 96-well plates, and each plate served as one replicate. Each replicate PCR for sorted subsets received roughly 200 ng genomic DNA, equal to roughly 33,000 T cell genomes. The purified libraries were quantified using a Qubit 3.0 fluorometer, sized with a Bioanalyzer 2100, and then quantified again using the KAPA Library Quantification kit. Every immunoSEQ 96-well plate was sequenced on a separate single-read 150-cycle Illumina NextSeq 550 flow cell. The authors processed their data as follows. Because the immunoSEQ output included only junctional sequences and no quality scores, the filtering could not be the same as the filtering used for full-length reads. To assign V/J genes and CDR3, sequences were annotated against IMGT germline references using PyIR, a Python wrapper for IgBLAST v1.9. Reads were filtered out if the reads had weak V/J assignments (E-value above 1e-6), no CDR3, stop codons, out-of-frame junctions, or ambiguous translated residues. A V3J clonotype was defined by an identical inferred V gene, J gene, and CDR3 amino acid sequence. The percentage overlap between two repertoires was calculated by dividing the number of shared unique clonotypes by the size of the smaller repertoire. RTK rarefaction, the Chao1 estimator, and Recon v2.1 estimates of unobserved clonotypes were used to assess repertoire richness. Generation probabilities were computed with OLGA for all TCRbeta clonotypes obtained by the gDNA method from several donors. This immuneACCESS table, as held by TCRdb, lists in-frame sequences with V and J called but not all clones. Of the missing ones, under half trace to an unresolved V gene in checked studies; the others have no known cause. V and J calls and clone size are as listed in that table; D and trimming were resolved from the DNA. Within this sample are 2 million to 2.5 million clones, with approximately 95% of them counted one time only. The ten largest clones capture 0.3% to 0.4% of the sample.

The chain uses TRBV12-5 and TRBJ1-1, with the D gene not clear enough to name. The sequence was obtained from a man aged 18 to 30 in good health. Some clones in this sample may be carry-over from other donors' samples. Sequencing used naive CD4+ T cells from PBMCs. What this sample's cell subset or site label stands for: CD45RA+ positively selected. The DNA is TGTGCTAGTGGTCCCGATGGAGGGTCAGCTTTCTTT. This gives the protein CASGPDGGSAFF.